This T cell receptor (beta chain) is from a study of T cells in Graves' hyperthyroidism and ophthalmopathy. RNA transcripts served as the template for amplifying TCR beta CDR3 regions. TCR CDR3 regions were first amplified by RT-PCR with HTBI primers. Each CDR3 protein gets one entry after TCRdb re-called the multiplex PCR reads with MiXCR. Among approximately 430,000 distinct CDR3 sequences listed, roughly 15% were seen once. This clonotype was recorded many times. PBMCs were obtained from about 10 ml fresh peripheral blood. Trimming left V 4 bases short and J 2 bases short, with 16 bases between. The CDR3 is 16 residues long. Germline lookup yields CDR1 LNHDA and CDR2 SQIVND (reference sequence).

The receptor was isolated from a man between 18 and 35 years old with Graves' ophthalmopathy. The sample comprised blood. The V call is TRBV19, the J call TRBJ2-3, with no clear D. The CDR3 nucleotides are TGTGCCAGTAGTAGTGTATCAGAACGACCCACAGATACGCAGTATTTT. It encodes CASSSVSERPTDTQYF. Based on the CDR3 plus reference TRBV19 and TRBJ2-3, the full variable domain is DGGITQSPKYLFRKEGQNVTLSCEQNLNHDAMYWYRQDPGQGLRLIYYSQIVNDFQKGDIAEGYSVSREKKESFPLTVTSAQKNPTAFYLCASSSVSERPTDTQYFGPGTRLTVL.